This T cell receptor (beta chain) was sequenced during a study of CD8 T cells in Susac syndrome. After extraction with the RNeasy kit, roughly 0.45 to 1 ug of the RNA was reverse transcribed using random hexamers. TCRdb redid the calling of the immunoSEQ multiplex PCR reads with MiXCR, one entry per CDR3 protein. The sample carries 250,000 to 300,000 distinct CDR3 sequences, more than 75% recorded once. CDR3 size: 12 residues. V was clipped by 6 bases and J by 1 base, with 7 bases between them. Germline loops: CDR1 PRHDT, CDR2 FYEKMQ (reference sequence). The TCR sequence derives from a human donor with multiple sclerosis. This chain joins TRBV13 and TRBJ2-7; D call uncertain. Sequencing was done on a sample of CD8+ T cells from PBMCs. The CDR3 nucleotides are TGTGCCAGCAGGAAGGGATCCTACGAGCAGTACTTC. Encoded protein: CASRKGSYEQYF.